This T cell receptor (beta chain) was observed in a study of naive and memory T cell subsets. V lost 5 bases to trimming and J lost 2 bases; unmatched junction nucleotides: 9. This CDR3 has 16 amino acids. The beta constant-region primer was an equimolar mix of two oligonucleotides covering TRBC1 and TRBC2. TCRdb reprocessed the UMI-ligation and nested PCR reads via MiXCR and lists one record per CDR3 protein. The table shows approximately 140,000 distinct CDR3 sequences, with more than 15% occurring only once. After the first PCR, alpha and beta chain libraries were processed separately. This receptor was identified in a human donor in good health. Specimen: naive CD4+ T cells from blood. The chain carries TRBV12-3 or TRBV12-4 and TRBJ2-5; 9 nucleotides match TRBD2. The CDR3 region has the DNA TGTGCCAGCAGTGGCTATAGCGGGAGTCGTCAAGAGACCCAGTACTTC. It translates to CASSGYSGSRQETQYF.